These T cell receptor beta chains were read from a single sample in a study of control samples from healthy donors and cancer patients. Data came from immunoSEQ multiplex PCR; TCRdb stores just in-frame clones and leaves some out. This sample yields about 170,000 clones, of which 70% to 90% are seen a single time; about 11% belongs to the top ten. The sequenced sample was blood. Source of these receptors: a man aged 30-40 years in good health. Both conserved end residues are part of each CDR3. D genes are given only for firm matches. Expanded clones are given a class, and other clones once, few, many or no size at all.

V gene,J gene,clone size,D gene,CDR3 DNA,CDR3 protein
TRBV11-2,TRBJ2-5,-,TRBD1,TGTGCCAGCAGCGAACAGGGGCAAATCTCTGAGACCCAGTACTTC,CASSEQGQISETQYF
TRBV7-2,TRBJ2-1,-,-,TGTGCCAGCAGCTTAAGGGCGGGTGAGCAGTTCTTC,CASSLRAGEQFF
TRBV20-1,TRBJ2-7,-,TRBD2,TGCAGTGCTAGTGCGGGAGTGAAATACGAGCAGTACTTC,CSASAGVKYEQYF
TRBV20-1,TRBJ2-5,-,-,TGCAGTGCTAGTCGGGGGGCAGGGCAAGAGACCCAGTACTTC,CSASRGAGQETQYF
TRBV6-5,TRBJ1-5,-,-,TGTGCCAGCAGTCCCAGGGGAAGTCAGCCCCAGCATTTT,CASSPRGSQPQHF
TRBV7-2,TRBJ2-7,-,TRBD1,TGTGCCAGCAGCTTTGGGACAGTGATCTACGAGCAGTACTTC,CASSFGTVIYEQYF
TRBV28,TRBJ1-5,-,-,TGTGCCAGCAGTTTGGATAGCAATCAGCCCCAGCATTTT,CASSLDSNQPQHF
TRBV7-2,TRBJ2-5,-,-,TGTGCCAGCAGCTTACCTCGACAGACTCAAGAGACCCAGTACTTC,CASSLPRQTQETQYF
TRBV5-1,TRBJ2-1,-,-,TGCGCCAGCAGCTTTTCGGGAGAGACAAACAATGAGCAGTTCTTC,CASSFSGETNNEQFF
TRBV9,TRBJ1-1,-,-,TGTGCCAGCAGCGTAGCCCCGGGGCAGAACACTGAAGCTTTCTTT,CASSVAPGQNTEAFF
TRBV19,TRBJ1-4,once,-,TGTGCCAGTCGGGAAGCAACTAATGAAAAACTGTTTTTT,CASREATNEKLFF
TRBV28,TRBJ2-7,-,-,TGTGCCAGCAGTGTCAGGGCTGGCGAGCAGTACTTC,CASSVRAGEQYF
TRBV4-1,TRBJ1-2,-,-,TGCGCCAGCAGCCAAGGAGGCCGGGGCAGAAGTAACTATGGCTACACCTTC,CASSQGGRGRSNYGYTF
TRBV2,TRBJ1-4,-,TRBD1,TGTGCCAGCGGGAAGGGGACAGGGGTAGAAAAACTGTTTTTT,CASGKGTGVEKLFF
TRBV12-2,TRBJ2-5,once,-,TGTGCAAGTCGCTTACGTGGTTCAGAGGGAGAGACCCAGTACTTC,CASRLRGSEGETQYF
TRBV6-5,TRBJ2-5,-,-,TGTGCCAGCACCAGGACTATACAAGAGACCCAGTACTTC,CASTRTIQETQYF
TRBV6-2/TRBV6-3,TRBJ1-1,-,-,TGTGCCAGCAGTTACTCGGGGGGCACTGAAGCTTTCTTT,CASSYSGGTEAFF
TRBV24-1,TRBJ1-2,-,-,TGTGCCACCAGTGATCCCGGGACTTCTTATGGCTACACCTTC,CATSDPGTSYGYTF
TRBV5-4,TRBJ1-2,-,TRBD1,TGTGCCAGCCGCCAGGGGGGTGACTATGGCTACACCTTC,CASRQGGDYGYTF
TRBV7-6,TRBJ2-7,-,-,TGTGCCAGCAGCTTAGCGCAAAACGGTCCCTACGAGCAGTACTTC,CASSLAQNGPYEQYF
TRBV28,TRBJ2-7,-,TRBD1,TGTGCCAGCAGTCTGGGACAGGGGGCCTACGAGCAGTACTTC,CASSLGQGAYEQYF
TRBV19,TRBJ2-1,-,-,TGTGCCAGTAGGGGGCTCTACAATGAGCAGTTCTTC,CASRGLYNEQFF
TRBV19,TRBJ1-5,-,-,TGTGCCAGTAGTAGGACAGAGGTTAGCAATCAGCCCCAGCATTTT,CASSRTEVSNQPQHF
TRBV25-1,TRBJ1-1,few,-,TGTGCCAGCAGTACTTTTCGAAATGACACTGAAGCTTTCTTT,CASSTFRNDTEAFF
TRBV15,TRBJ1-3,once,-,TGTGCCACCAGCAGAGACCGCCAGGGTCTCTTTGGAAACACCATATATTTT,CATSRDRQGLFGNTIYF
TRBV7-9,TRBJ2-1,-,-,TGTGCCAGCAGCTTATTATACAATGAGCAGTTCTTC,CASSLLYNEQFF
TRBV20-1,TRBJ2-7,-,-,TGCAGTGCAACTCTGCAACGGGAGCAGTACTTC,CSATLQREQYF
TRBV4-1,TRBJ1-6,-,-,TGCGCCAGCAGCCAAGAACGGCAGGGTTATTCACCCCTCCACTTT,CASSQERQGYSPLHF
TRBV5-1,TRBJ1-2,-,TRBD1,TGCGCCAGCAGCTTGGGGGGACAGGGGTCCACTAACTATGGCTACACCTTC,CASSLGGQGSTNYGYTF
TRBV5-1,TRBJ1-2,-,TRBD1,TGCGCCAGCAGCTTGCGATTGGGGACAGGTTCCGGCTACACCTTC,CASSLRLGTGSGYTF
TRBV27,TRBJ2-1,-,TRBD1,TGTGCCTCCCGGACAGGGGACAATGAGCAGTTCTTC,CASRTGDNEQFF
TRBV6-1,TRBJ1-1,-,-,TGTGCCAGCAGTGAAAGGTTGCACACTGAAGCTTTCTTT,CASSERLHTEAFF
TRBV20-1,TRBJ2-2,-,-,TGCAGTGCTAGTATGAGGGCCTTAACCGGGGAGCTGTTTTTT,CSASMRALTGELFF
TRBV6-5,TRBJ2-7,few,TRBD1,TGTGCCAGCCTCTCCGGGACAGCTATCTCCTACGAGCAGTACTTC,CASLSGTAISYEQYF
TRBV9,TRBJ2-1,-,TRBD2,TGTGCCAGCAGCACTAGCGGGAGTGATGGTAATGAGCAGTTCTTC,CASSTSGSDGNEQFF
TRBV12-3/TRBV12-4,TRBJ2-5,-,-,TGTGCCAGCACCCCAAGGGTGCAGGAGACCCAGTACTTC,CASTPRVQETQYF
TRBV6-6,TRBJ2-5,-,-,TGTGCCAGTTCCTTTAGCGCGGTTCAAGAGACCCAGTACTTC,CASSFSAVQETQYF
TRBV4-1,TRBJ2-3,-,-,TGCGCCAGCAGTCTTGGCCGGGGCACAGATACGCAGTATTTT,CASSLGRGTDTQYF
TRBV5-6,TRBJ1-2,-,-,TGTGCCAGCAGCCCCGGCGGGCTGACCTATGGCTACACCTTC,CASSPGGLTYGYTF
TRBV5-1,TRBJ2-5,-,-,TGCGCCAGCAGCTTGGCGCCGGGGCCTACCCAAGAGACCCAGTACTTC,CASSLAPGPTQETQYF
TRBV27,TRBJ1-2,once,-,TGTGCCAGCAGTTTATCGACAGGAAGGGCTGGCTACACCTTC,CASSLSTGRAGYTF
TRBV11-2,TRBJ2-3,-,TRBD2,TGTGCCAGCAGCTTCGTAGCGGGGGGGTCCACAGATACGCAGTATTTT,CASSFVAGGSTDTQYF
TRBV9,TRBJ2-5,-,-,TGTGCCAGCAGCGCGAACTACAGGGTCCAAGAGACCCAGTACTTC,CASSANYRVQETQYF